This T cell receptor beta chain stems from a study of CD8+ T cells in alopecia areata. Study details: Treated patients were given oral tofacitinib, which was dosed at 5 to 10 mg twice daily. General study points: Researchers say the link of baseline CD8+ expansion to response remains uncertain, with one nonresponder.

Investigators isolated RNA and reverse transcribed it into cDNA to act as the sequencing template. The data were produced by immunoSEQ multiplex PCR, yet TCRdb's version contains in-frame clones alone and is incomplete. The sample yields approximately 150,000 clones, around 86% seen once. This clone has just one count. The target antigen is unknown. CDR3 length equals 17 residues. V shed 4 bases and J 2 bases; nucleotides not matched to a gene: 6. CDR1 SGHVS and CDR2 FNYEAQ come from the germline V gene. The treatment was: oral pan-JAK inhibitor, 5-10 mg twice daily. The input for sequencing was CD8+ T cells sorted from blood, taken at week 4, from a patient treated with tofacitinib. The TCR sequence derives from a human donor with alopecia areata. The gene calls are TRBV7-6 and TRBJ2-6; TRBD2 aligns across 9 bases. CDR3 residues: CASSSSIAGAGANVLTF. The CDR3 region has the DNA TGTGCCAGCAGCTCCTCTATAGCGGGAGCTGGGGCCAACGTCCTGACTTTC. Complete variable domain (other parts from reference TRBV7-6 and TRBJ2-6): GAGVSQSPRYKVTKRGQDVALRCDPISGHVSLYWYRQALGQGPEFLTYFNYEAQQDKSGLPNDRFSAERPEGSISTLTIQRTEQRDSAMYRCASSSSIAGAGANVLTFGAGSRLTVL.